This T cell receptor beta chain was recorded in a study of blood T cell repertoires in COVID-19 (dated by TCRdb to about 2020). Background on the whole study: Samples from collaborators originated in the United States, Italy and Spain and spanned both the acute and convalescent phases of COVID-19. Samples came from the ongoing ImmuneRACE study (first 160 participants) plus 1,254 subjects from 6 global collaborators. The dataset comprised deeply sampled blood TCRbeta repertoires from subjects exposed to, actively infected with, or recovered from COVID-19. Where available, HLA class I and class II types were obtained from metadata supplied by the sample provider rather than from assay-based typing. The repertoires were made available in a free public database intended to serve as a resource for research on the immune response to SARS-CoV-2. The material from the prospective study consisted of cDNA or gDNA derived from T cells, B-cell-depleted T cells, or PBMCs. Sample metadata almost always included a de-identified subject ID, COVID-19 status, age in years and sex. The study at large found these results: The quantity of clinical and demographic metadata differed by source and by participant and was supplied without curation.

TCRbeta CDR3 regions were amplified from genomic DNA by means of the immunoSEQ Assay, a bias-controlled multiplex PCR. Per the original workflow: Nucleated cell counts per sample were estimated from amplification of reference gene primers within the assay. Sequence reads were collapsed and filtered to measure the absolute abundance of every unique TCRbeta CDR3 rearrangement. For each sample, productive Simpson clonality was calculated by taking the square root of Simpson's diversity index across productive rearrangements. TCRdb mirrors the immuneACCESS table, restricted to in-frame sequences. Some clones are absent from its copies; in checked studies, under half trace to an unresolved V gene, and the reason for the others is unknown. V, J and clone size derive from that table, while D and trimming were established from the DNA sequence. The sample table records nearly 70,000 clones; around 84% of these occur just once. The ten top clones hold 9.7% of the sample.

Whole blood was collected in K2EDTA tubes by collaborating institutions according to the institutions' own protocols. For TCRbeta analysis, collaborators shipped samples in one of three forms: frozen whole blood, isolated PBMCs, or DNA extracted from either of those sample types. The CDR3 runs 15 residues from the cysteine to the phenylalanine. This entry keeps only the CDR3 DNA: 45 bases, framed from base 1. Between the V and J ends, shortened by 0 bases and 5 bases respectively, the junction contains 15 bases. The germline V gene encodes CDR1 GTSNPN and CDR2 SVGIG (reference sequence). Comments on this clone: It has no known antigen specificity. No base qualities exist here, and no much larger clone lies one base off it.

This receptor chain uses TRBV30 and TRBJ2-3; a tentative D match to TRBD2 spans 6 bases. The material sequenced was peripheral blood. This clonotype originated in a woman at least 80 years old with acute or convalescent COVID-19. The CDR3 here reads CAWSVAGMGEDTQYF. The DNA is TGTGCCTGGAGTGTGGCGGGGATGGGGGAAGATACGCAGTATTTT.